This T cell receptor (beta chain) came from a study of type 1 regulatory T cells. The overall study: T-allo10 is an in vitro-generated, Tr1-enriched CD4 T cell product specific for alloantigen.

TCRdb re-called the reads with MiXCR, one entry per CDR3 protein. In the table there are about 97,000 distinct CDR3 sequences, 31% of which are singletons. The table lists this clonotype with a few counts. V lost 0 bases and J lost 1, with 10 bases in between. From germline, CDR1 is SGDLS and CDR2 YYNGEE. The CDR3 has 15 residues. The chain carries TRBV9 and TRBJ1-2; D is unresolved. The specimen sequenced was CD4+ T cells, either the whole sample or a sorted fraction (not recorded which). The sequence was collected from a human donor in good health. The CDR3 region has the DNA TGTGCCAGCAGCGTAGACGGAGGGAATAACTATGGCTACACCTTC. Translated, it gives CASSVDGGNNYGYTF. Drawing the rest from reference TRBV9 and TRBJ1-2, the complete variable domain is DSGVTQTPKHLITATGQRVTLRCSPRSGDLSVYWYQQSLDQGLQFLIQYYNGEERAKGNILERFSAQQFPDLHSELNLSSLELGDSALYFCASSVDGGNNYGYTFGSGTRLTVV.